These 4 T cell receptor beta chains share one sample of origin, sequenced in a study of T-cell memory formation after mild COVID-19. TCRdb re-called the 5' RACE reads through MiXCR, storing one row per CDR3 protein. The sample records hundreds of thousands of distinct CDR3 sequences, approximately 19% being singletons. The sequenced material came from PBMCs or a T cell subset sorted from them (not recorded which). These receptors all come from an adult woman who had mild COVID-19 (a few samples of this study predate the infection). Cell type and time point are not known.

V is TRBV7-3 and J is TRBJ2-1, with 9 bases that match TRBD2. The length of the CDR3 is 16 residues. From germline, CDR1 is SGHTA and CDR2 FQGTGA. Germline trimming cut 5 bases from V and 2 bases from J; bases unmatched to any gene: 7. CDR3 protein: CASSLTTSGTYNEQFF. CDR3 nucleotides: TGTGCCAGCAGCCTCACGACTAGCGGTACCTACAATGAGCAGTTCTTC.

In this sample, this clonotype turned up many times. The J gene is TRBJ2-3, the V gene TRBV5-1, with TRBD1 matching 7 bases. The CDR3 runs to 12 residues. Germline assignment: CDR1 SGHRS and CDR2 YFSETQ. J lost 9 bases, V lost 4 bases, and 5 bases had no gene match. The CDR3 DNA reads as TGCGCCAGCAGCCTCACGACAGGGACGCAGTATTTT. It yields the protein CASSLTTGTQYF.

The rearrangement uses TRBV24-1 and TRBJ1-3; the match to TRBD1 covers 10 bases. Germline V gives CDR1 KGHDR, CDR2 SFDVKD. This CDR3 contains 18 residues. With 3 bases clipped from V and 4 bases from J, the junction kept 11 bases outside the gene matches. As DNA, the CDR3 is TGTGCCACCAGTGATCCGAACACCGACAGGGGGCAAGGAAACACCATATATTTT. Its protein is CATSDPNTDRGQGNTIYF.

J is TRBJ1-1 and V is TRBV7-2; a possible D gene is TRBD1 (6 bases). V was cut by 5 bases and J by 5 bases, with 21 bases left in between. The CDR3 consists of 16 residues. The germline gives CDR1 SGHTA, CDR2 FQGNSA. The CDR3 DNA is TGTGCCAGCAGCGGTAGGGGGGCCGTCAGAGGGACTGAAGCTTTCTTT. As protein: CASSGRGAVRGTEAFF.